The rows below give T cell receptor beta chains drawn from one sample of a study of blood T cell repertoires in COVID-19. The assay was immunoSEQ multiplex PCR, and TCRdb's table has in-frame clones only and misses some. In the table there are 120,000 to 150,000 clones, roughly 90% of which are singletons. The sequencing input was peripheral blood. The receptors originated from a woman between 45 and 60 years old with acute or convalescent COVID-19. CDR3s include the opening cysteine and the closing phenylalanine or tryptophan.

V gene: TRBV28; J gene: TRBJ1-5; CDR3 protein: CASSLPDFGPTGSNQPQHF
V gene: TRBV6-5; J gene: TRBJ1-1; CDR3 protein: CASTLDTKNTEAFF
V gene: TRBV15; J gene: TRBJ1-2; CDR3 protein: CATLEDRDVYAYGYTF
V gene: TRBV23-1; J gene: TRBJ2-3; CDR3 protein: CASRTSDRVPADTQYF
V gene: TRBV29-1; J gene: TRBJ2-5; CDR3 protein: CSVDWGLDPRETQYF
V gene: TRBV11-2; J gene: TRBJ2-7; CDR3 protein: CASSLGPDEQYF
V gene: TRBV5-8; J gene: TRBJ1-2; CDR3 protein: CASSLQLGRGGYTF
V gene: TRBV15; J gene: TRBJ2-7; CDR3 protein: CATSPRTGGYEQYF
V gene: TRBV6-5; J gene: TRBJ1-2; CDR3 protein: CASTVLGVSGYTF
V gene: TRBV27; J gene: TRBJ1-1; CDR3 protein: CASSQHRANTEAFF
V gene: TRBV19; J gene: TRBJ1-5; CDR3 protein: CASTGDRRDQPQHF
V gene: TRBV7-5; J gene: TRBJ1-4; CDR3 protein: CARSLVFRDSFNEKLFF
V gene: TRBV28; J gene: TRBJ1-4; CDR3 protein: CASMTDFNEKLFF
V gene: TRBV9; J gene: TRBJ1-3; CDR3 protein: CASSVASGNTIYF
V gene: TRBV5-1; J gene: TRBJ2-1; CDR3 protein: CASSHGLAGTYNEQFF
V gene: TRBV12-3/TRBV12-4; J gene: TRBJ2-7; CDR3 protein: CASSLVGGDEQYF
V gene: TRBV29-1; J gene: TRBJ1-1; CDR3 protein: CSVPRGTEAFF
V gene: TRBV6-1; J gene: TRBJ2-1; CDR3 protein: CASSEMGRGAYNEQFF
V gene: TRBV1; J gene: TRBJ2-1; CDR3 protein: CTSSQDRTSGRSNEQFF
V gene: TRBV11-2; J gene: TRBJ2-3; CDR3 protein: CASSLLTGRSSTDTQYF
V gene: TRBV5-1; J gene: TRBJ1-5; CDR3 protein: CASSTGERGQPQHF
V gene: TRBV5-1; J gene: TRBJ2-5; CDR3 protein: CASSFEGAEAETQYF
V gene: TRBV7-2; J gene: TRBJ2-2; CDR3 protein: CASTRGTNTGELFF
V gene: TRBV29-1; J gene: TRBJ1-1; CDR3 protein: CTVTGSYTEAFF
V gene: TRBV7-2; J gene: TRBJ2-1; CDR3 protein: CASSETLADNEQFF
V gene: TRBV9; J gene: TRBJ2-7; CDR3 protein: CASSPQGVTVSDEQYF
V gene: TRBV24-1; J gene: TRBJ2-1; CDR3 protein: CATSDFTETYNEQFF
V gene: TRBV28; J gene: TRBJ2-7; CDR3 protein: CASSLGGNSYEQYF
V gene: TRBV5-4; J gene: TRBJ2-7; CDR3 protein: CASSAPGTSYSYEQYF
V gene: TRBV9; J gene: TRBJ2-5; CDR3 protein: CASSVGAGGRFETQYF
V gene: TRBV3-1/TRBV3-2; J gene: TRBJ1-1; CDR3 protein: CASSQGQGETEAFF
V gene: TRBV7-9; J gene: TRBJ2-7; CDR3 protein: CASSFFRDRGLYEQYF
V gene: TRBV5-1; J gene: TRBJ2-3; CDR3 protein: CASNLVTGTSTDTQYF
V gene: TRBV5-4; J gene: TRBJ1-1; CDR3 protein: CASSLVGGGGTEAFF
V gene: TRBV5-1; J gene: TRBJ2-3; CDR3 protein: CASSTRPAGASTDTQYF
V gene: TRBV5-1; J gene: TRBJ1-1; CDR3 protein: CASSLEQYAEAFF